One and the same sample provided the 2 T cell receptor beta chains below, sequenced in a study of blood T cell repertoires in COVID-19. Method: immunoSEQ multiplex PCR; TCRdb's copy keeps in-frame clones and lacks some. Of about 180,000 clones listed, roughly nine tenths were seen once; the top ten hold under 2.5%. Source material: PBMCs or T cells enriched from blood (not recorded which). These receptors came from a woman between 40 and 55 years old with acute COVID-19.

This rearrangement joins TRBV20-1 to TRBJ1-2; D gene uncertain. The length of the CDR3 is 11 residues. Germline-derived CDR1 and CDR2 are DFQATT and SNEGSKA (reference sequence). V was pared by 5 bases and J by 7 bases, with 11 bases between. CDR3 DNA: TGCAGTGCTCCCGGCCGAGGTGGCTACACCTTC. Residues: CSAPGRGGYTF.

This clone was observed a single time. The V call is TRBV12-5, the J call TRBJ1-4, with TRBD1 identical over 7 bases. V was clipped by 5 bases and J by 0 bases; unmatched bases: 9. CDR1 and CDR2 from the germline V gene are LGHNT and FRNRAP. This CDR3 has 17 residues. The DNA of the CDR3 is TGTGCTAGTGGTGCTACTCGGGACAGATCAACTAATGAAAAACTGTTTTTT. As protein: CASGATRDRSTNEKLFF.